The 29 T cell receptor beta chains below were found in one sample sequenced in a study of blood T cells in healthy people across ages. The second PCR ran about 6 to 12 cycles with a sample-barcoded 5' primer and J-beta primers. TCRdb passed the 5' RACE reads through MiXCR, listing each CDR3 protein once. There are about a million distinct CDR3 sequences in the sample; just over 50% occur only once, and over 20% lies in the top ten. Sample: blood. The origin of the receptors is a woman in her sixties or seventies in good health.

The V and J genes are TRBV20-1 and TRBJ2-1, with D uncertain. The J call may be mistaken, given a closer DNA end match to TRBJ2-7. There are 12 residues in the CDR3. Germline CDR1 DFQATT, CDR2 SNEGSKA (reference sequence). CDR3: CSVRTAAYEQYF. The CDR3 DNA sequence: TGCAGTGTTCGGACCGCAGCCTACGAGCAGTACTTC.

This chain links TRBV2 with TRBJ2-1; 11 nucleotides line up with TRBD2. The germline V gene has CDR1 SNHLY and CDR2 FYNNEI. This CDR3 is built from 16 residues. J lost 3 bases, V lost 3 bases, and 4 bases had no gene match. The CDR3 DNA is TGTGCCAGCAGTGAGGGGGGACTAGCGGTCTACAATGAGCAGTTCTTC. This codes for CASSEGGLAVYNEQFF.

The rearrangement links TRBV20-1 to TRBJ2-5; the match to TRBD1 covers 8 bases. Matching the DNA end better, TRBJ2-7 makes the J call doubtful. Per germline, CDR1 DFQATT and CDR2 SNEGSKA (reference sequence). This CDR3 has 14 amino acids. The CDR3: CSAGPGGDHNEQYF. The CDR3 region has the DNA TGCAGTGCGGGACCAGGGGGCGATCATAACGAGCAGTACTTC.

Note on this clonotype: Germline and junction disagree at one end, which may indicate a read error. DNA for the CDR3: TGCAGTGCTAGAGATATAACTACAGGGCATTCACCCCCCCACTTT. This sequence encodes CSARDITTGHSPPHF. The chain is built from TRBV20-1 and TRBJ1-6, with D possibly being TRBD1 (6 bases). Germline V gene sequence: CDR1 DFQATT, CDR2 SNEGSKA (reference sequence). This CDR3 is built from 15 residues.

About this clonotype itself: Mismatch with germline at one junction end may stem from a read error. The V and J genes are TRBV27 and TRBJ2-4; 11 bases map to TRBD2. The CDR3 is made up of 16 amino acids. CDR1 and CDR2 from the germline V gene are MNHEY and SMNVEV (reference sequence). This CDR3 is CASSPSGTSGLNIRYF. The CDR3 nucleotides are TGTGCCAGCAGCCCCTCCGGGACTAGCGGTTTAAACATTCGGTACTTC.

The chain links TRBV12-3 or TRBV12-4 to TRBJ2-3; D is possibly TRBD1 (6 bases). The CDR3 loop spans 14 amino acids. V gave up 6 bases and J gave up 4 bases, with 14 bases separating them. The CDR3 DNA reads TGTGCCAGCAGGGGCGGAGAGGGGGCAGATACGCAGTATTTT. Residues: CASRGGEGADTQYF.

The chain uses TRBV3-1 and TRBJ2-7; D might be TRBD2 (6 bases). Trimming took 4 bases from V and 5 from J, leaving 12 bases between them. CDR3 size: 13 residues. In germline, CDR1 is LGHDT, CDR2 YNNKEL (reference sequence). CDR3 nucleotide sequence: TGTGCCAGCAGCCGAGGAGGGACCAACGAGCAGTACTTC. Residues: CASSRGGTNEQYF.

V and J are TRBV5-1 and TRBJ2-1, with TRBD1 matching 9 bases. V trimming: 2 bases; J trimming: 5 bases; junction bases outside the gene matches: 5. The CDR3 consists of 15 residues. The germline gives CDR1 SGHRS, CDR2 YFSETQ. The CDR3 is CASSFEQGAHNEQFF. CDR3 sequence (DNA): TGCGCCAGCAGCTTTGAACAGGGGGCGCACAATGAGCAGTTCTTC. The variable domain in full, completed from reference TRBV5-1 and TRBJ2-1, reads KAGVTQTPRYLIKTRGQQVTLSCSPISGHRSVSWYQQTPGQGLQFLFEYFSETQRNKGNFPGRFSGRQFSNSRSEMNVSTLELGDSALYLCASSFEQGAHNEQFFGPGTRLTVL.

This clonotype was counted once. The CDR3 DNA sequence: TGTGCCAGCAGCCAAGAGTTCGCGGGGTACGAGCAGTACTTC. Translating it yields CASSQEFAGYEQYF. This sequence joins TRBV4-2 and TRBJ2-5, with D maybe TRBD2 (6 bases). The closer fit of TRBJ2-7 to the DNA end suggests the J call may be wrong. Germline loops: CDR1 LGHNA, CDR2 YNFKEQ. CDR3 length: 14 amino acids.

This clonotype was seen a handful of times. J is TRBJ2-1 and V is TRBV4-2, with 11 bases lining up with TRBD2. V dropped 4 bases and J dropped 7; count of bases not matched to a gene: 12. The CDR3 length is 17 residues. Germline CDR1 and CDR2: LGHNA and YNFKEQ. The DNA of the CDR3 is TGTGCCAGCAGCCCAACCGCGGGACTAGCGGAAACGAATGAGCAGTTCTTC. Translation gives CASSPTAGLAETNEQFF.

The chain recombines TRBV7-9 with TRBJ2-5; a weak D match, TRBD1 (5 bases). The length of the CDR3 is 13 residues. V lost 5 bases, J lost 4 bases, and 11 bases lay in between. Germline values: CDR1 SEHNR, CDR2 FQNEAQ (reference sequence). As DNA, the CDR3 is TGTGCCAGCAGCCAGGACATTCTAGAGACCCAGTACTTC. Its translation is CASSQDILETQYF.

This rearrangement joins TRBV27 to TRBJ2-7, with 10 bases matching TRBD2. The CDR3 totals 14 residues. Trimming at V came to 9 bases and at J to 3 bases, leaving 8 bases not matched to a gene. In germline, CDR1 is MNHEY, CDR2 SMNVEV (reference sequence). The DNA of the CDR3 is TGTGCCAGTAAAAGCGGGAGGGCCATCTACGAGCAGTACTTC. Its translation: CASKSGRAIYEQYF.

This clonotype was seen a single time. The chain combines TRBV20-1 with TRBJ2-5; D might be TRBD2 (6 bases). With 0 bases removed from V and 1 base from J, the gap between germline ends came to 12 bases. The CDR3 is 15 amino acids. Looked up from germline, CDR1 is DFQATT and CDR2 is SNEGSKA (reference sequence). CDR3 residues: CSARDGAGLQETQYF. The CDR3 nucleotides are TGCAGTGCTAGAGACGGGGCGGGACTCCAAGAGACCCAGTACTTC.

The chain joins TRBV18 to TRBJ1-2, with D perhaps TRBD1 (5 bases). This CDR3 comprises 15 residues. Trimming stripped 3 bases from V and 4 bases from J, with 15 bases between. The germline gives CDR1 KGHSH, CDR2 LQKENI. CDR3 amino acids: CASSPGDSPFYGYTF. In DNA, the CDR3 is TGTGCCAGCTCACCCGGAGACAGTCCCTTCTATGGCTACACCTTC.

This clonotype was counted a few times. V and J are TRBV27 and TRBJ1-1; 12 bases are shared with TRBD1. Per germline, CDR1 MNHEY and CDR2 SMNVEV (reference sequence). The CDR3 sequence is 15 residues long. V gave up 5 bases and J gave up 5 bases; unmatched junction bases: 6. CDR3 protein: CASSPGTGGRTEAFF. CDR3 DNA: TGTGCCAGCAGTCCGGGGACAGGGGGCCGTACTGAAGCTTTCTTT.

The gene calls are TRBV12-3 or TRBV12-4 and TRBJ2-2; TRBD2 agrees at 8 bases. The V segment lost 2 bases and the J segment 7 bases; nucleotides outside the gene matches: 3. CDR3 size: 14 residues. CDR3 sequence (DNA): TGTGCCAGCAGTTTAAGCGGGAGTGGCGGGGAGCTGTTTTTT. It yields the protein CASSLSGSGGELFF.

This clonotype was seen at least ten times. V gene TRBV7-2 combines with J gene TRBJ2-4, with 7 bases matching TRBD2. The CDR3 contains 15 residues. V gave up 5 bases and J gave up 7 bases; unmatched junction bases: 11. Germline CDR1 reads SGHTA; CDR2 reads FQGNSA. The CDR3 bases are TGTGCCAGCAGCCAAGACTCGGGAGGTGGGAACATTCAGTACTTC. It is translated as CASSQDSGGGNIQYF.

In this sample, this clonotype turned up a few times. The chain is built from TRBV29-1 and TRBJ1-5; no clear D gene. V was cut by 4 bases and J by 2 bases, with 12 bases left in between. The germline V gene encodes CDR1 SQVTM and CDR2 ANQGSEA. The CDR3 is made up of 14 amino acids. For the CDR3, the DNA is TGCAGCGTTGGTGGAGGGATCGGCAATCAGCCCCAGCATTTT. This sequence encodes CSVGGGIGNQPQHF.

This clonotype was counted at least ten times. The rearrangement uses TRBV4-1 and TRBJ2-3; 9 bases map to TRBD2. The CDR3 is made up of 16 amino acids. V lost 4 bases to trimming and J lost 6 bases; unmatched junction nucleotides: 11. The germline V gene has CDR1 MGHRA and CDR2 YSYEKL. CDR3 nucleotides: TGCGCCAGCAGCCCGCCCCCCACTAGCGGGCTTGATACGCAGTATTTT. As protein: CASSPPPTSGLDTQYF.

This clonotype has a single count. The chain links TRBV12-3 or TRBV12-4 to TRBJ2-2; D possibly corresponds to TRBD1 (5 bases). The CDR3 runs 15 residues. Between the trimmed V and J ends, which lost 5 bases and 0 bases, there was a span of 10 bases. CDR3 sequence reads: CASSQGVANTGELFF. In DNA form, the CDR3 reads TGTGCCAGCAGTCAAGGGGTCGCGAACACCGGGGAGCTGTTTTTT.

V usage is TRBV2 and J usage is TRBJ2-7, with a possible D match to TRBD1 (6 bases). The CDR3 covers 14 residues. V lost 7 bases and J 0 bases, leaving 13 bases between the germline ends. Germline CDR1 SNHLY, CDR2 FYNNEI. The CDR3 loop is CASTVRGSSYEQYF. The DNA for the CDR3 is TGTGCCAGCACGGTCAGGGGTTCCTCCTACGAGCAGTACTTC. The variable domain in full, with the rest retrieved from reference TRBV2 and TRBJ2-7, is EPEVTQTPSHQVTQMGQEVILRCVPISNHLYFYWYRQILGQKVEFLVSFYNNEISEKSEIFDDQFSVERPDGSNFTLKIRSTKLEDSAMYFCASTVRGSSYEQYFGPGTRLTVT.

The genes are TRBV5-1 and TRBJ1-1; D is unresolved. Trimming took 0 bases from V and 1 from J, leaving 13 bases between them. The CDR3 covers 16 residues. Germline CDR1 reads SGHRS; CDR2 reads YFSETQ. CDR3 loop: CASSLASGRQNTEAFF. The CDR3 region has the DNA TGCGCCAGCAGCTTGGCGAGCGGGAGGCAGAACACTGAAGCTTTCTTT.

As concerns this clonotype: A much larger clone lies a single base off, so this may be a read error. The chain has TRBV29-1 and TRBJ2-4; possible D gene TRBD2, 5 bases. The DNA end favors TRBJ2-7, so the J call may be wrong. Germline CDR1 reads SQVTM; CDR2 reads ANQGSEA. This CDR3 comprises 13 residues. DNA of the CDR3: TGCAGCGGCCAACGGGGATTTCTAGACGAGCAGTACTTC. It yields the protein CSGQRGFLDEQYF.

In this sample, this clonotype turned up a few times. The V call is TRBV4-1, the J call TRBJ2-7; tentatively, D is TRBD1 (6 bases). Trimming removed 1 base at V and 4 bases at J, with 14 bases between. The germline CDR1 and CDR2 sequences are MGHRA and YSYEKL. The CDR3 loop spans 15 amino acids. The CDR3 sequence is CASSQVQGEGYEQYF. CDR3 in DNA: TGCGCCAGCAGCCAAGTACAGGGCGAGGGATACGAGCAGTACTTC.

The chain employs TRBV7-3 and TRBJ2-1; D unresolved. CDR1 SGHTA and CDR2 FQGTGA come from the germline V gene. Trimming pared 2 bases from V and 2 bases from J, leaving 19 bases between. The CDR3 totals 18 residues. The CDR3 region has the DNA TGTGCCAGCAGCTTACAATCCCCATTACCCGGAGCCTACAATGAGCAGTTCTTC. As protein: CASSLQSPLPGAYNEQFF.

The chain uses TRBV4-3 and TRBJ2-1; no firm D call. The germline CDR1 and CDR2 sequences are LGHNA and YSLEER. Trimming left V 3 bases short and J 4 bases short, with 13 bases between. This CDR3 is 15 amino acids long. The CDR3 DNA reads as TGCGCCAGCAGCCAGGGTCGTCGAGTATACAATGAGCAGTTCTTC. Its translation is CASSQGRRVYNEQFF.

The CDR3 region has the DNA TGTGCCTCTAAGGCTAGCGGGACCTACGAGCAGTACTTC. Translation gives CASKASGTYEQYF. The V and J genes are TRBV30 and TRBJ2-7, with 9 bases lining up with TRBD2. Trimming at V came to 7 bases and at J to 2 bases, leaving 6 bases not matched to a gene. The CDR3 spans 13 residues. The germline gives CDR1 GTSNPN, CDR2 SVGIG (reference sequence).

V and J are TRBV6-2 or TRBV6-3 and TRBJ2-7; the match to TRBD2 covers 8 bases. The germline V gene encodes CDR1 MNHEY and CDR2 SVGEGT. CDR3 length: 16 amino acids. The V gene end was trimmed by 4 bases and the J gene end by 0 bases; junction bases not matched to a gene: 8. This chain's CDR3 is CASSSLAGRSSYEQYF. CDR3 in DNA: TGTGCCAGCAGTTCCTTAGCGGGACGAAGCTCCTACGAGCAGTACTTC.

The rearrangement joins TRBV6-5 to TRBJ2-7; no reliable D call. CDR1 is MNHEY and CDR2 is SVGAGI in the germline V gene. The V and J ends lost 6 bases and 3 bases respectively, with 18 bases between them. The CDR3 sequence is 15 residues long. CDR3: CASRMKAFKFYEQYF. The DNA for the CDR3 is TGTGCCAGCAGAATGAAAGCCTTTAAGTTCTACGAGCAGTACTTC.